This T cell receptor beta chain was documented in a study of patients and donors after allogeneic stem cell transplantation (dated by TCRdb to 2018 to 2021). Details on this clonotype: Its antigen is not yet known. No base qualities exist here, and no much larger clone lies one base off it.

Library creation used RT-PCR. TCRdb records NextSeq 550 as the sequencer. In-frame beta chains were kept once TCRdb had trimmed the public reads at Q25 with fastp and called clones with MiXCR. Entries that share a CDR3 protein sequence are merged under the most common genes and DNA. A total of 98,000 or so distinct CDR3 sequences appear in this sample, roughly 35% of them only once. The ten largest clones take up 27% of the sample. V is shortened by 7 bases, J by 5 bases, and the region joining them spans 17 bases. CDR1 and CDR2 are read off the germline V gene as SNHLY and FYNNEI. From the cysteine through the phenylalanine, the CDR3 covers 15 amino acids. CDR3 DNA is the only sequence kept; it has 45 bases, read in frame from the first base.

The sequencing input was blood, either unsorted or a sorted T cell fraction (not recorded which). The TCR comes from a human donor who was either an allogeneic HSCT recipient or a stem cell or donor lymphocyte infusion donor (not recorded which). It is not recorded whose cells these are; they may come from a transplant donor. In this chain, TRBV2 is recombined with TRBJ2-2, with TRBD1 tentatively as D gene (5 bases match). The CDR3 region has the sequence CASKKTDQMTGELFF. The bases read TGTGCCAGCAAAAAGACAGACCAGATGACCGGGGAGCTGTTTTTT.